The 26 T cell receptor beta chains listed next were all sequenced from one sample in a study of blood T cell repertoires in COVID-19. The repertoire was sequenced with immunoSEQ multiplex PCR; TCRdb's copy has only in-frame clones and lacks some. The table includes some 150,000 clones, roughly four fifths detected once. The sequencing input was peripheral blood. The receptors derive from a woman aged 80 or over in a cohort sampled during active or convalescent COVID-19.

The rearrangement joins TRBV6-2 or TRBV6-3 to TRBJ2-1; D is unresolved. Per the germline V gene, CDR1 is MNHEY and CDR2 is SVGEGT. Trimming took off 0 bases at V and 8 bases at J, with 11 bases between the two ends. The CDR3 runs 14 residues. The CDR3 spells CASSYSTGFYEQFF. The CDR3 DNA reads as TGTGCCAGCAGTTACTCGACCGGGTTCTATGAGCAGTTCTTC.

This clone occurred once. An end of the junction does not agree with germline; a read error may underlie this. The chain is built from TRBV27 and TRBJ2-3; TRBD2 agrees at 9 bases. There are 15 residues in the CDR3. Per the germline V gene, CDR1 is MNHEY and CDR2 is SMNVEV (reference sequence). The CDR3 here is CASSISTSGWGTQYF. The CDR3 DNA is TGTGCCAGCAGTATATCCACTAGCGGGTGGGGTACGCAGTATTTT.

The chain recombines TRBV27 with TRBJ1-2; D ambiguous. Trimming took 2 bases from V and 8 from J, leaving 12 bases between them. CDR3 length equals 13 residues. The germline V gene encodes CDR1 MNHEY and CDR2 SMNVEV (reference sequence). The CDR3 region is CASSLTPSEGYTF. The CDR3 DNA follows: TGTGCCAGCAGTTTAACCCCCTCCGAGGGCTACACCTTC.

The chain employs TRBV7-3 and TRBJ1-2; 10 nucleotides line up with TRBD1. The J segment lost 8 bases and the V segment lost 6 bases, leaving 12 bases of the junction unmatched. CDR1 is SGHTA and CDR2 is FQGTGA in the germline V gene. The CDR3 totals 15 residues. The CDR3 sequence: CASSSTPGTGEGYTF. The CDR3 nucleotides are TGTGCCAGCAGTTCCACCCCGGGGACAGGGGAGGGCTACACCTTC. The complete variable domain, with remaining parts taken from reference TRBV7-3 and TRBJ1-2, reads GAGVSQTPSNKVTEKGKYVELRCDPISGHTALYWYRQSLGQGPEFLIYFQGTGAADDSGLPNDRFFAVRPEGSVSTLKIQRTERGDSAVYLCASSSTPGTGEGYTFGSGTRLTVV.

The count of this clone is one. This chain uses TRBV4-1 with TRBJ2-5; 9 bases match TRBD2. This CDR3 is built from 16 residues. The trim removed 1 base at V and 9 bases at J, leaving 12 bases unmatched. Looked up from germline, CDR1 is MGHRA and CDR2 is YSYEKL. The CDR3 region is CASSQGFSGGGGAQYF. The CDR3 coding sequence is TGCGCCAGCAGCCAAGGTTTTAGCGGGGGAGGCGGGGCCCAGTACTTC.

In nucleotides, the CDR3 is TGTGCCAGCAGTCCATGGACAGCTCTGATAGTCTCTGGGGCCAACGTCCTGACTTTC. Protein: CASSPWTALIVSGANVLTF. The V call is TRBV27, the J call TRBJ2-6, with D possibly being TRBD1 (6 bases). Germline V lookup: CDR1 MNHEY, CDR2 SMNVEV (reference sequence). The CDR3 totals 19 residues. The V end was cut by 5 bases, the J end by 0 bases, with 20 bases between. Full variable domain (remainder filled in from reference TRBV27 and TRBJ2-6): EAQVTQNPRYLITVTGKKLTVTCSQNMNHEYMSWYRQDPGLGLRQIYYSMNVEVTDKGDVPEGYKVSRKEKRNFPLILESPSPNQTSLYFCASSPWTALIVSGANVLTFGAGSRLTVL.

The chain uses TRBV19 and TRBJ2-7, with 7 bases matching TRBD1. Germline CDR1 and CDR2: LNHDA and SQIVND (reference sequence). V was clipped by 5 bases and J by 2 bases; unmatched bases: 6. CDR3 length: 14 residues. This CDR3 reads CASSQDRATYEQYF. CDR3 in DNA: TGTGCCAGTAGTCAAGACAGGGCCACCTACGAGCAGTACTTC. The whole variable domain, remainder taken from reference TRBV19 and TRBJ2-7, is DGGITQSPKYLFRKEGQNVTLSCEQNLNHDAMYWYRQDPGQGLRLIYYSQIVNDFQKGDIAEGYSVSREKKESFPLTVTSAQKNPTAFYLCASSQDRATYEQYFGPGTRLTVT.

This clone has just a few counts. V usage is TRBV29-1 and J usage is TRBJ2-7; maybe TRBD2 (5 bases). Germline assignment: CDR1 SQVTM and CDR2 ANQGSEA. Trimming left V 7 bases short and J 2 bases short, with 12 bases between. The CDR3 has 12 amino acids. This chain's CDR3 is CSALRGTYEQYF. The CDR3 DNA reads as TGCAGCGCCCTCCGAGGGACCTACGAGCAGTACTTC.

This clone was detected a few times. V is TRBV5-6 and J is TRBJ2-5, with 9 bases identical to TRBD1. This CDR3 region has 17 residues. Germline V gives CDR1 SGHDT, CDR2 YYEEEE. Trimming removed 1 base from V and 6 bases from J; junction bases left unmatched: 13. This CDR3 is CASSLYTFRDRAKTQYF. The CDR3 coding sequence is TGTGCCAGCAGCTTGTACACCTTTAGGGACAGGGCTAAGACCCAGTACTTC.

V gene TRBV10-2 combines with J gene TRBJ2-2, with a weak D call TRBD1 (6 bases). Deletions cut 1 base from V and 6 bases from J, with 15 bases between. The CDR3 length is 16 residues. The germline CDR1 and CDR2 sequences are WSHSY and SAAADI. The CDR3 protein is CASSEWTVGGPGELFF. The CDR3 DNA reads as TGCGCCAGCAGTGAGTGGACAGTTGGGGGACCCGGGGAGCTGTTTTTT.

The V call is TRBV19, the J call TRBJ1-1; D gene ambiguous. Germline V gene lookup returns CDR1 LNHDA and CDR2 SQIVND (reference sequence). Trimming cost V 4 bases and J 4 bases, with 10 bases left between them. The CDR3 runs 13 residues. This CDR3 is CASSSGVRTEAFF. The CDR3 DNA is TGTGCCAGTAGTAGCGGGGTACGCACTGAAGCTTTCTTT.

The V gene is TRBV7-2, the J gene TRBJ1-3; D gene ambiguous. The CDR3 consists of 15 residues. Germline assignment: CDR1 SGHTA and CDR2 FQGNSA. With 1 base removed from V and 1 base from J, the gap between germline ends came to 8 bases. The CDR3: CASSLDRGSGNTIYF. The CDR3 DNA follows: TGTGCCAGCAGCTTAGATCGGGGATCTGGAAACACCATATATTTT. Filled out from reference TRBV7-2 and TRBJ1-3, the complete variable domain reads GAGVSQSPSNKVTEKGKDVELRCDPISGHTALYWYRQSLGQGLEFLIYFQGNSAPDKSGLPSDRFSAERTGGSVSTLTIQRTQQEDSAVYLCASSLDRGSGNTIYFGEGSWLTVV.

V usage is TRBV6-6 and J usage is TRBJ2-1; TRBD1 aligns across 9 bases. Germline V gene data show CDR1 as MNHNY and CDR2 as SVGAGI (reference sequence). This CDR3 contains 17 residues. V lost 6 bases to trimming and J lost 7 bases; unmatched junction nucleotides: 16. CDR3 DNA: TGTGCCAGCAGCCGAGATAGAACCGGGACAGGGCGGAATGAGCAGTTCTTC. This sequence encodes CASSRDRTGTGRNEQFF.

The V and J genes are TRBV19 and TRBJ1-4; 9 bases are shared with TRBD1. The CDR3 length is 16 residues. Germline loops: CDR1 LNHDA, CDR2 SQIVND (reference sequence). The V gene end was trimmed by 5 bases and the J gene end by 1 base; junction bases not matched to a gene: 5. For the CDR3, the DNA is TGTGCCAGTAGTCCGGGACAGGGAGTAACTAATGAAAAACTGTTTTTT. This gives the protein CASSPGQGVTNEKLFF. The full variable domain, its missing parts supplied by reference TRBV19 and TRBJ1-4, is DGGITQSPKYLFRKEGQNVTLSCEQNLNHDAMYWYRQDPGQGLRLIYYSQIVNDFQKGDIAEGYSVSREKKESFPLTVTSAQKNPTAFYLCASSPGQGVTNEKLFFGSGTQLSVL.

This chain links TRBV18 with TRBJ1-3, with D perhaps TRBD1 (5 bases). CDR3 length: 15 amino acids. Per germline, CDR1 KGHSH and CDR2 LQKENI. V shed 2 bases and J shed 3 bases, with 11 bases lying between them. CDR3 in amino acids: CASSPAEGYGNTIYF. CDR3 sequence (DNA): TGTGCCAGCTCACCAGCGGAGGGGTATGGAAACACCATATATTTT.

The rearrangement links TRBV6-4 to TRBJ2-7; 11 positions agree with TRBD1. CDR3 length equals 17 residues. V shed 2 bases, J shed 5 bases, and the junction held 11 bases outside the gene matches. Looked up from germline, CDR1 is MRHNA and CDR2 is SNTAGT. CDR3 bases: TGTGCCAGCAGTGACCCTTCGGACAGGGGGCAGGGAAACGAGCAGTACGTC. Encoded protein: CASSDPSDRGQGNEQYV.

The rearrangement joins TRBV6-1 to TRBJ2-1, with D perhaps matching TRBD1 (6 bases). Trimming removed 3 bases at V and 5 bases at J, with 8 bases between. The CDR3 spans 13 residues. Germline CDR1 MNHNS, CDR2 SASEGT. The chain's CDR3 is CASSEHRDNEQFF. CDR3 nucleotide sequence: TGTGCCAGCAGTGAGCACAGGGACAATGAGCAGTTCTTC.

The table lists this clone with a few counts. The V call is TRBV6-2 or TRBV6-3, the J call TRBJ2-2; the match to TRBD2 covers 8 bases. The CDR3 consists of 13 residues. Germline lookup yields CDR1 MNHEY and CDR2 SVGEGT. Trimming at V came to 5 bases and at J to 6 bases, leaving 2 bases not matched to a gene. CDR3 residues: CASSSGGAGELFF. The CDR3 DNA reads TGTGCCAGCAGTAGCGGGGGCGCCGGGGAGCTGTTTTTT.

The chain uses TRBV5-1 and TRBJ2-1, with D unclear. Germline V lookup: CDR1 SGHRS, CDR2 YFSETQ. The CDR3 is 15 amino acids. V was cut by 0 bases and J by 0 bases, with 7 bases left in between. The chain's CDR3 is CASSLGMSSYNEQFF. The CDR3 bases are TGCGCCAGCAGCTTGGGAATGAGCTCCTACAATGAGCAGTTCTTC. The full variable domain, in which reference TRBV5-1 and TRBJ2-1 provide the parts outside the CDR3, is KAGVTQTPRYLIKTRGQQVTLSCSPISGHRSVSWYQQTPGQGLQFLFEYFSETQRNKGNFPGRFSGRQFSNSRSEMNVSTLELGDSALYLCASSLGMSSYNEQFFGPGTRLTVL.

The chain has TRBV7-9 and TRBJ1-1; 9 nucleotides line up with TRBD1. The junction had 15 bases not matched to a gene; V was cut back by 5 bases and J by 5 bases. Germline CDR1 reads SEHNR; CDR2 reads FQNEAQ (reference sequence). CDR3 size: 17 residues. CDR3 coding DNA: TGTGCCAGCAGCCAGGGGGACAGGGCGTATAGTAGTACTGAAGCTTTCTTT. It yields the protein CASSQGDRAYSSTEAFF.

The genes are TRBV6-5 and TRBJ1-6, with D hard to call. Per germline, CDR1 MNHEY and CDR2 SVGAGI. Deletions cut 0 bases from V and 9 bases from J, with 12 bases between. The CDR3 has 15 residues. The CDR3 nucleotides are TGTGCCAGCAGTTACTCTCTAAAGACTGGTTCACCCCTCCACTTT. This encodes CASSYSLKTGSPLHF.

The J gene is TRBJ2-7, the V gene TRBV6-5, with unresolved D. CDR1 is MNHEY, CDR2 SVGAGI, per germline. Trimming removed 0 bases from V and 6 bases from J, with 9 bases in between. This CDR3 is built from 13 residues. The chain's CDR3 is CASSYSPSSEQYF. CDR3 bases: TGTGCCAGCAGTTACTCCCCTTCGTCCGAGCAGTACTTC.

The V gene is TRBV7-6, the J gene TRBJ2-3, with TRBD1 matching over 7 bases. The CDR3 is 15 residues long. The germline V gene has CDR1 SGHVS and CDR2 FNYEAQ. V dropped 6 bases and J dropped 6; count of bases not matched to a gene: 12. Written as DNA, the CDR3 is TGTGCCAGCAGGTTAACGGGACAGCCATCTGATACGCAGTATTTT. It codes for CASRLTGQPSDTQYF.

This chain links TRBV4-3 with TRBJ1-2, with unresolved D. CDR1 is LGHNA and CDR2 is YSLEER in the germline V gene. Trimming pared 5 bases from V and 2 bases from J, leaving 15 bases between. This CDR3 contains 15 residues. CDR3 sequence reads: CASSDGRRGNYGYTF. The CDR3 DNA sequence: TGCGCCAGCAGCGACGGGAGACGGGGAAACTATGGCTACACCTTC.

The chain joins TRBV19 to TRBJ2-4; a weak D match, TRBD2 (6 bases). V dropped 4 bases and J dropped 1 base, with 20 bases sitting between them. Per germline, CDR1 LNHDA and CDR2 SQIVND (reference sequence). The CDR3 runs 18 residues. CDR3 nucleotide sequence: TGTGCCAGTAGTACGCGGGACCCGACCATTCACGCCAAAAACATTCAGTACTTC. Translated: CASSTRDPTIHAKNIQYF. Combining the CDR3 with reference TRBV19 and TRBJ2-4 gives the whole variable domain DGGITQSPKYLFRKEGQNVTLSCEQNLNHDAMYWYRQDPGQGLRLIYYSQIVNDFQKGDIAEGYSVSREKKESFPLTVTSAQKNPTAFYLCASSTRDPTIHAKNIQYFGAGTRLSVL.

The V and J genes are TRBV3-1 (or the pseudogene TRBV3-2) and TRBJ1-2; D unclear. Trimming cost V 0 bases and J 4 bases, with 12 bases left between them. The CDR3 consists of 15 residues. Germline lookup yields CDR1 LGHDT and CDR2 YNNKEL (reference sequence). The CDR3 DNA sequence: TGTGCCAGCAGCCAAGATAACGGAGCCAGCTATGGCTACACCTTC. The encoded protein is CASSQDNGASYGYTF.